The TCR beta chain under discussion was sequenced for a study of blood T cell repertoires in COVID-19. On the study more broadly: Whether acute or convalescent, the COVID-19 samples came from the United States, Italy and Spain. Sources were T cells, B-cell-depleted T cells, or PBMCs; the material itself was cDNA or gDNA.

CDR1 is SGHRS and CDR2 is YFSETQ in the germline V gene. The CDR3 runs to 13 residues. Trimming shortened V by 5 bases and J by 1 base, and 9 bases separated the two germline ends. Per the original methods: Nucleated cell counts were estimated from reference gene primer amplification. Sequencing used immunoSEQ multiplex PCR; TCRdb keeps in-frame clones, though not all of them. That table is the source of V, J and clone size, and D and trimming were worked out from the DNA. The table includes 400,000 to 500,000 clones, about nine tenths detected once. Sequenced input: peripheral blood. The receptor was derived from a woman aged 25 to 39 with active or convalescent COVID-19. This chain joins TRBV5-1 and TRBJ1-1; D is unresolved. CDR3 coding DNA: TGCGCCAGCAGACGAAGCGAGAACACTGAAGCTTTCTTT. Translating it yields CASRRSENTEAFF.